These 19 T cell receptor beta chains share one sample of origin, sequenced in a study of shared clonotypes between healthy human individuals (dated by TCRdb to the early 2020s). Libraries were built with the immunoSEQ multiplex PCR assay. TCRdb took this table from immuneACCESS and kept in-frame rearrangements with V and J called. Such tables lack part of the clones; where checked against another copy, unresolved V genes explain under half of the gap, and the rest is unexplained. The sample table shows about a million clones, and about 75% are seen once. The ten top clones hold 1.4% of the sample. What was sequenced was memory CD4+ T cells sorted from blood. The sample's cell subset or site label, in plain terms: CD45RA-negative fraction. Receptor source: a man younger than 35 in good health.

The rearrangement joins TRBV28 to TRBJ1-2; D possibly corresponds to TRBD1 (5 bases). The germline V gene has CDR1 MDHEN and CDR2 SYDVKM. Trimming took 3 bases from V and 8 from J, leaving 10 bases between them. There are 12 residues in the CDR3. The CDR3 is CASSFSGLGYTF. CDR3 in DNA: TGTGCCAGCAGTTTTTCGGGGCTGGGCTACACCTTC.

CDR3: CAGRDNQETQYF. DNA of the CDR3: TGTGCCGGCCGGGACAACCAAGAGACCCAGTACTTC. V usage is TRBV2 and J usage is TRBJ2-5; D is perhaps TRBD1 (6 bases). Germline-derived CDR1 and CDR2 are SNHLY and FYNNEI. The CDR3 contains 12 residues. With 11 bases removed from V and 0 bases from J, the gap between germline ends came to 10 bases.

This clone was counted between two and nine times. The chain employs TRBV7-6 and TRBJ1-1, with 9 bases that match TRBD1. Germline CDR1 is SGHVS and CDR2 is FNYEAQ. This CDR3 has 14 residues. After removal of 5 bases from V and 4 bases from J, the junction contained 5 bases not matched to a gene. The CDR3: CASSKQGAVTEAFF. The CDR3 DNA follows: TGTGCCAGCAGCAAACAGGGGGCGGTCACTGAAGCTTTCTTT.

This clone has a handful of counts. This rearrangement joins TRBV4-1 to TRBJ2-4, with D perhaps matching TRBD2 (6 bases). The germline gives CDR1 MGHRA, CDR2 YSYEKL. The CDR3 runs 14 residues. Trimming took off 4 bases at V and 5 bases at J, with 12 bases between the two ends. CDR3 DNA sequence: TGCGCCAGCAGCCTTGGGACGGGGGAAAACATTCAGTACTTC. Amino acid sequence: CASSLGTGENIQYF.

This clone was detected a few times. The chain is built from TRBV6-1 and TRBJ2-3, with 8 bases identical to TRBD2. J was trimmed by 5 bases and V by 3 bases; bases with no gene match: 10. CDR3 length: 16 residues. Germline V gene lookup returns CDR1 MNHNS and CDR2 SASEGT. The chain's CDR3 is CASSDPQRGRGDTQYF. In DNA, the CDR3 is TGTGCCAGCAGTGACCCCCAGCGGGGGCGAGGAGATACGCAGTATTTT.

V and J are TRBV10-2 and TRBJ1-5; D perhaps matches TRBD1 (5 bases). V lost 9 bases to trimming and J lost 3 bases, with 18 bases between them. Germline assignment: CDR1 WSHSY and CDR2 SAAADI. The CDR3 is 15 residues long. The CDR3 region is CASNSGLLDNQPQHF. The CDR3 DNA reads as TGCGCCAGTAACTCGGGACTGTTGGACAATCAGCCCCAGCATTTT.

The genes are TRBV4-3 and TRBJ2-1; D uncertain. V lost 3 bases to trimming and J lost 8 bases, with 14 bases between them. Germline CDR1 and CDR2: LGHNA and YSLEER. The CDR3 is 14 residues long. CDR3 region: CASSQFGVRDEQFF. The CDR3 DNA reads TGCGCCAGCAGCCAGTTTGGCGTCCGGGATGAGCAGTTCTTC.

The gene calls are TRBV10-3 and TRBJ2-2, with TRBD2 matching over 12 bases. CDR1 is ENHRY, CDR2 SYGVKD, per germline. V gave up 10 bases and J gave up 5 bases; unmatched junction bases: 5. This CDR3 has 14 amino acids. CDR3 amino acids: CATLTSGRTGELFF. Written as DNA, the CDR3 is TGTGCCACCTTGACTAGCGGGAGAACCGGGGAGCTGTTTTTT.

This clone appeared a few times. This rearrangement joins TRBV7-6 to TRBJ1-3, with D unclear. The length of the CDR3 is 17 residues. The V and J ends lost 5 bases and 4 bases respectively, with 21 bases between them. CDR1 and CDR2 (germline): SGHVS, FNYEAQ. The CDR3 loop is CASSARAGFRAGNTIYF. CDR3 bases: TGTGCCAGCAGCGCCCGCGCGGGCTTCAGAGCCGGAAACACCATATATTTT.

V is TRBV28 and J is TRBJ2-1; TRBD1 matches 8 bases. In germline, CDR1 is MDHEN, CDR2 SYDVKM. The CDR3 contains 14 residues. The V and J ends lost 3 bases and 8 bases, in that order; junction bases with no gene match: 6. CDR3 region: CASSLGRGLDEQFF. The CDR3 DNA is TGTGCCAGCAGTTTGGGCAGGGGGCTGGATGAGCAGTTCTTC. Using reference TRBV28 and TRBJ2-1 for the parts outside the CDR3, the full variable domain is DVKVTQSSRYLVKRTGEKVFLECVQDMDHENMFWYRQDPGLGLRLIYFSYDVKMKEKGDIPEGYSVSREKKERFSLILESASTNQTSMYLCASSLGRGLDEQFFGPGTRLTVL.

This clone was observed a few times. The rearrangement uses TRBV5-4 and TRBJ1-2; TRBD1 agrees at 8 bases. V trimming: 6 bases; J trimming: 8 bases; junction bases outside the gene matches: 6. Germline V gives CDR1 SGHNT, CDR2 YYREEE (reference sequence). This CDR3 is built from 12 residues. DNA for the CDR3: TGTGCCAGCACCGGACAGGGAGACGGCTACACCTTC. Translation gives CASTGQGDGYTF.

As regards this clone: The sample holds other DNA sequences that translate to the same CDR3. The chain has TRBV28 and TRBJ1-1; TRBD1 agrees at 7 bases. Germline loops: CDR1 MDHEN, CDR2 SYDVKM. The CDR3 has 13 amino acids. Trimming removed 6 bases from V and 2 bases from J; junction bases left unmatched: 3. CDR3 DNA: TGTGCCAGCAGGCGACAGGGAAACACTGAAGCTTTCTTT. It specifies CASRRQGNTEAFF.

A remark on this clone: This CDR3 is also generated by other DNA sequences in the sample. This chain joins TRBV27 and TRBJ2-7; TRBD1 aligns across 9 bases. V shed 5 bases and J 1 base; nucleotides not matched to a gene: 6. Germline lookup yields CDR1 MNHEY and CDR2 SMNVEV (reference sequence). CDR3 length equals 15 residues. The CDR3 reads CASSPGQGRSYEQYF. The CDR3 DNA reads as TGTGCCAGCAGTCCAGGACAGGGGCGATCCTACGAGCAGTACTTC.

The rearrangement links TRBV6-1 to TRBJ1-4; D remains ambiguous. The length of the CDR3 is 15 residues. Trimming took 6 bases from V and 0 from J, leaving 11 bases between them. In germline, CDR1 is MNHNS, CDR2 SASEGT. The CDR3 protein is CASSHVLTTNEKLFF. In nucleotides, the CDR3 is TGTGCCAGCAGCCACGTCCTTACAACTAATGAAAAACTGTTTTTT.

The sample holds a few counts of this clone. The chain links TRBV7-2 to TRBJ2-7, with TRBD1 matching over 7 bases. CDR1 and CDR2 from the germline V gene are SGHTA and FQGNSA. The junction had 0 bases not matched to a gene; V was cut back by 5 bases and J by 2 bases. CDR3 length: 12 residues. The DNA of the CDR3 is TGTGCCAGCAGCGGGACAGCCTACGAGCAGTACTTC. Its protein is CASSGTAYEQYF. Filled out from reference TRBV7-2 and TRBJ2-7, the complete variable domain reads GAGVSQSPSNKVTEKGKDVELRCDPISGHTALYWYRQSLGQGLEFLIYFQGNSAPDKSGLPSDRFSAERTGGSVSTLTIQRTQQEDSAVYLCASSGTAYEQYFGPGTRLTVT.

The chain couples TRBV7-2 to TRBJ1-4; D is perhaps TRBD1 (5 bases). The CDR3 sequence is 14 residues long. CDR1 is SGHTA and CDR2 is FQGNSA in the germline V gene. V was pared by 4 bases and J by 7 bases, with 13 bases between. CDR3 bases: TGTGCCAGCAGCTCCGTGGGGGGAAGTGAAAAACTGTTTTTT. Protein: CASSSVGGSEKLFF.

This chain links TRBV27 with TRBJ2-3; 15 bases align to TRBD2. Germline CDR1 is MNHEY and CDR2 is SMNVEV (reference sequence). With V trimmed by 2 bases and J by 3 bases, 6 bases remained unmatched. The CDR3 extends over 18 amino acids. The CDR3 sequence is CASSLGGLAGGLTDTQYF. The CDR3 bases are TGTGCCAGCAGTTTAGGCGGACTAGCGGGGGGGCTTACAGATACGCAGTATTTT.

The V gene is TRBV10-2, the J gene TRBJ2-1; maybe TRBD2 (6 bases). V dropped 6 bases and J dropped 0 bases, with 15 bases sitting between them. There are 16 residues in the CDR3. CDR1 is WSHSY and CDR2 is SAAADI in the germline V gene. The CDR3 spells CASRASVDHSYNEQFF. As DNA, the CDR3 is TGCGCCAGCAGAGCTAGCGTAGACCACTCCTACAATGAGCAGTTCTTC.

This rearrangement joins TRBV30 to TRBJ2-1; the D is unclear. Deletions cut 0 bases from V and 10 bases from J, with 7 bases between. The CDR3 sequence is 11 residues long. Germline-derived CDR1 and CDR2 are GTSNPN and SVGIG (reference sequence). The CDR3 nucleotides are TGTGCCTGGAGTGTGGGAACGGAGCAGTTCTTC. Its translation: CAWSVGTEQFF.